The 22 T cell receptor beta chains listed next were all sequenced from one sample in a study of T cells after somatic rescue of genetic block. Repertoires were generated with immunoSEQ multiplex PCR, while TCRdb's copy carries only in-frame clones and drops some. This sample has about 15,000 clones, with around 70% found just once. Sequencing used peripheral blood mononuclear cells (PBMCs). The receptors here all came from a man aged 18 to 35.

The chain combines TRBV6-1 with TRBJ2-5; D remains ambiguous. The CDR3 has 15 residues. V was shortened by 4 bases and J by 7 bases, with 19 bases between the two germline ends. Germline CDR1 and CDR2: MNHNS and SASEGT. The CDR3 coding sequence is TGTGCCAGCAGTGCTGTTGAGCTTGGGCTGGGGACCCAGTACTTC. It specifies CASSAVELGLGTQYF.

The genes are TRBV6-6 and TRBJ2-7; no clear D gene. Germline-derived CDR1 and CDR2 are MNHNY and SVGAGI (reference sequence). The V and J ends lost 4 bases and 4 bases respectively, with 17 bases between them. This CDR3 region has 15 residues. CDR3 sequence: CASSSQIPLVYEQYF. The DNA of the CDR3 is TGTGCCAGCAGTTCCCAAATTCCCCTTGTTTACGAGCAGTACTTC.

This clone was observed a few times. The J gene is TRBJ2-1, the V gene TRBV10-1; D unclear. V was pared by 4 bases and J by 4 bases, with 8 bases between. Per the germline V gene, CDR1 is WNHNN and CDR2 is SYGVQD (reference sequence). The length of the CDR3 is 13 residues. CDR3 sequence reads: CASSVQGYNEQFF. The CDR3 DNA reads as TGCGCCAGCAGTGTACAAGGATACAATGAGCAGTTCTTC.

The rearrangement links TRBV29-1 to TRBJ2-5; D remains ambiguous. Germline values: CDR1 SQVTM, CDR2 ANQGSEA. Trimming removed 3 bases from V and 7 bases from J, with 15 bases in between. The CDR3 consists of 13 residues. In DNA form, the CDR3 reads TGCAGCGTTGATAGGATCAAAAGGTGGACCCAGTACTTC. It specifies CSVDRIKRWTQYF.

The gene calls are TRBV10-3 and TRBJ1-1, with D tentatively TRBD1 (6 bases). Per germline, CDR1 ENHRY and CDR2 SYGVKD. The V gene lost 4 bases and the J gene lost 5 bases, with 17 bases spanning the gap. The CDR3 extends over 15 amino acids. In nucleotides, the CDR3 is TGTGCCATCAGTGGATACCTAACGGACAGTACTGAAGCTTTCTTT. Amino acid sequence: CAISGYLTDSTEAFF.

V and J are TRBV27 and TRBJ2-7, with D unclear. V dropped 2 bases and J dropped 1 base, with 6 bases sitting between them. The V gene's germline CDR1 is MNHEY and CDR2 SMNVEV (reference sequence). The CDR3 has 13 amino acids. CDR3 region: CASSLKTSYEQYF. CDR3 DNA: TGTGCCAGCAGTTTAAAGACGTCCTACGAGCAGTACTTC.

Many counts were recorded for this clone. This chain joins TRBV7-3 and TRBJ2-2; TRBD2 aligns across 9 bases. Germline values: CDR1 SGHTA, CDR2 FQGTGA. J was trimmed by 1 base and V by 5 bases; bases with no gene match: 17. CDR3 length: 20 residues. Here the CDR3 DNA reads TGTGCCAGCAGCACTAAAACCTCCCCTACTAGCGGGCAGAACACCGGGGAGCTGTTTTTT. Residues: CASSTKTSPTSGQNTGELFF.

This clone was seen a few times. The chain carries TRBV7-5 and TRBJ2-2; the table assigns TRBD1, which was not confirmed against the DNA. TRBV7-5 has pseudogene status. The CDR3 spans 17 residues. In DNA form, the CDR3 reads TGTGCCACCCCGGGACAGGGGGCCCTTGGGGACACCGGGGAGCTGTTTTTT. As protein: CATPGQGALGDTGELFF.

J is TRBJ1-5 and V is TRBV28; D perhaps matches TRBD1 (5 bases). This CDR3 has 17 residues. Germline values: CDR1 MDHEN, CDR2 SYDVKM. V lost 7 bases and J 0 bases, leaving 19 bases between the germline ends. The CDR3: CASTPREWGGSNQPQHF. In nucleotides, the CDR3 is TGTGCCAGCACCCCTAGGGAGTGGGGGGGTAGCAATCAGCCCCAGCATTTT.

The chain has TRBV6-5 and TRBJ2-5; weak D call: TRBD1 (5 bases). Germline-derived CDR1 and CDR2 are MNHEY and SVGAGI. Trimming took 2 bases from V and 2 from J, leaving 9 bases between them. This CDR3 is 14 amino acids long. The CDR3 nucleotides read TGTGCCAGCAGTTACCTTAAGGGGCAAGAGACCCAGTACTTC. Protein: CASSYLKGQETQYF.

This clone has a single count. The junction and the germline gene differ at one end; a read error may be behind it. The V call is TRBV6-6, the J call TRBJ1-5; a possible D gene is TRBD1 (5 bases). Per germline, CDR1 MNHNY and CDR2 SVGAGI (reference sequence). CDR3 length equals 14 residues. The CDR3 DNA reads TGTGCCATCAGTGGGGCAGATAGCAATCAGCCCCAGCATTTT. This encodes CAISGADSNQPQHF.

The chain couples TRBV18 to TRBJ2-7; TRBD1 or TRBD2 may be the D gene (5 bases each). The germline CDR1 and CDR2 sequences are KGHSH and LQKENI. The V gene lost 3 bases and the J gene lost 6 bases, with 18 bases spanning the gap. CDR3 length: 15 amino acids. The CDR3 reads CASSPVRGALGEQYF. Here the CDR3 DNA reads TGTGCCAGCTCACCTGTAAGAGGGGCCCTAGGCGAGCAGTACTTC.

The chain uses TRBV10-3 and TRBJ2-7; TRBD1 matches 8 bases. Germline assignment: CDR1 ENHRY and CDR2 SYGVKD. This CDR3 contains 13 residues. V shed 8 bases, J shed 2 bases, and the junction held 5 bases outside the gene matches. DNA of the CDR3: TGTGCCATCTTGAGGACAGGGACCTACGAGCAGTACTTC. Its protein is CAILRTGTYEQYF.

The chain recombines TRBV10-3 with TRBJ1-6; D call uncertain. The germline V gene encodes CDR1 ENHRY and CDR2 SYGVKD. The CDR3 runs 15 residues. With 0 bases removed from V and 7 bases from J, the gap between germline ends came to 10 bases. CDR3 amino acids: CAISESNGSNSPLHF. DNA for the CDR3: TGTGCCATCAGTGAGTCTAATGGCAGCAATTCACCCCTCCACTTT.

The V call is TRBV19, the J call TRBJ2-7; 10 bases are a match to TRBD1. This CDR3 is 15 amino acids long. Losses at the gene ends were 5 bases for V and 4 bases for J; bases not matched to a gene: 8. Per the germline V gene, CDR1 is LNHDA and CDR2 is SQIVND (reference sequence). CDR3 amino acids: CASSYRTGGPYEQYF. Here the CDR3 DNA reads TGTGCCAGTAGTTATCGGACAGGGGGTCCTTACGAGCAGTACTTC.

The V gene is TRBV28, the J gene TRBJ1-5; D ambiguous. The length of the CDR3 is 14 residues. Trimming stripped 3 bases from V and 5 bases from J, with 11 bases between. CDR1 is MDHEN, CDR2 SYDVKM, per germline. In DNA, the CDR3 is TGTGCCAGCAGTTTTGTGGGGTTCGATCAGCCCCAGCATTTT. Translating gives CASSFVGFDQPQHF.

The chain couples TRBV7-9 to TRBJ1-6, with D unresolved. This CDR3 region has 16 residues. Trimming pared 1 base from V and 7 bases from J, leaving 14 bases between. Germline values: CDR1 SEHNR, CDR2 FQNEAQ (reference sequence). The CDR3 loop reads CASSLVYGQANSPLHF. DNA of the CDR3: TGTGCCAGCAGCTTAGTTTATGGGCAGGCCAATTCACCCCTCCACTTT. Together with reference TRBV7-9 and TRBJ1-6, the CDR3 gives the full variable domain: DTGVSQNPRHKITKRGQNVTFRCDPISEHNRLYWYRQTLGQGPEFLTYFQNEAQLEKSRLLSDRFSAERPKGSFSTLEIQRTEQGDSAMYLCASSLVYGQANSPLHFGNGTRLTVT.

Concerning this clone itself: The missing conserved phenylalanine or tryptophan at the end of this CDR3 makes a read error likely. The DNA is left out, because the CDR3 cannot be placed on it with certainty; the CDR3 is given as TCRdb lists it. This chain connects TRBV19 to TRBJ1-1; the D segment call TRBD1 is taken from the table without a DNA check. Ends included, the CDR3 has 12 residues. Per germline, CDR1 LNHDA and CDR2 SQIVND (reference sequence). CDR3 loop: CASRPMGQPASY.

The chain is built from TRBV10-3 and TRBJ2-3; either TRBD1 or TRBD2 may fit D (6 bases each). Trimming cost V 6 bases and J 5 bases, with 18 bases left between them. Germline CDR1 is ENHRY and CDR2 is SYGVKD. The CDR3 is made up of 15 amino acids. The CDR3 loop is CAISLMEQGGDTQYF. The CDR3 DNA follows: TGTGCCATCAGCCTGATGGAACAGGGAGGAGATACGCAGTATTTT.

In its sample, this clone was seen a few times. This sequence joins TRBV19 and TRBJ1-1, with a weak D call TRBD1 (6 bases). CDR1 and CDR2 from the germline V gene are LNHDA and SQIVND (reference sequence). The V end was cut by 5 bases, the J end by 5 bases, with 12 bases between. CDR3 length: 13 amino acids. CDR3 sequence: CASSRVGGTEAFF. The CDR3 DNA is TGTGCCAGTAGTCGAGTAGGGGGAACTGAAGCTTTCTTT. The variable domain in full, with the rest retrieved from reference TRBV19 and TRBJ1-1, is DGGITQSPKYLFRKEGQNVTLSCEQNLNHDAMYWYRQDPGQGLRLIYYSQIVNDFQKGDIAEGYSVSREKKESFPLTVTSAQKNPTAFYLCASSRVGGTEAFFGQGTRLTVV.

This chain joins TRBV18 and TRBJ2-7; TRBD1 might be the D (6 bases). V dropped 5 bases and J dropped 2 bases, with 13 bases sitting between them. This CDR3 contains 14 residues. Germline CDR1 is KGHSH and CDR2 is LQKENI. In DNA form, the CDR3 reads TGTGCCAGCTCAGGGCGACAGGACCCCTACGAGCAGTACTTC. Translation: CASSGRQDPYEQYF.

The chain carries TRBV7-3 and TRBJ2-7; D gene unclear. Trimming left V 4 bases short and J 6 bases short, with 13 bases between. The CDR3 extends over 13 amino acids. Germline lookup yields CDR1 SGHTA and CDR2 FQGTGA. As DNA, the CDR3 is TGTGCCAGCAGCTCCCGTCCCGGCGGCGAGCAGTACTTC. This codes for CASSSRPGGEQYF. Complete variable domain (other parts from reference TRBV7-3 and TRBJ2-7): GAGVSQTPSNKVTEKGKYVELRCDPISGHTALYWYRQSLGQGPEFLIYFQGTGAADDSGLPNDRFFAVRPEGSVSTLKIQRTERGDSAVYLCASSSRPGGEQYFGPGTRLTVT.